The TCR beta chain described here comes from a study of a mutant IDH1 vaccine in newly diagnosed glioma. Time point specified: baseline, week 1 (first vaccination visit). The treatment denotes: pre-vaccination baseline after standard-of-care therapy. The study enrolled donors with new WHO grade 3 or 4 IDH1-mutant, ATRX-lost astrocytomas. The CDR3 is made up of 15 amino acids. Per germline, CDR1 MDHEN and CDR2 SYDVKM. V was clipped by 7 bases and J by 4 bases; unmatched bases: 12. The repertoire was sequenced with immunoSEQ multiplex PCR; TCRdb's copy has only in-frame clones and lacks some. The repertoire holds around 92,000 clones, with roughly 89% as singletons.

The chain combines TRBV28 with TRBJ2-7, with TRBD2 identical over 8 bases. The receptor comes from a woman aged 45-60 years with glioma. The sequencing used PBMCs, collected from a glioma patient treated with radiotherapy, temozolomide or both. As DNA, the CDR3 is TGTGCCAGCACCTACCACCGGGAGGGCCGATACGAGCAGTACTTC. The encoded protein is CASTYHREGRYEQYF.